This entry lists 15 T cell receptor beta chains sequenced from one sample in a study of blood T cell repertoires in COVID-19. Using immunoSEQ multiplex PCR, the repertoire was profiled, and TCRdb retains in-frame clones only, with some absent. The sample lists 150,000 to 200,000 clones, approximately 92% seen once, with approximately 4.6% in the top ten. The sequenced sample was peripheral blood. These receptors came from a woman aged 45-65 years with acute or convalescent COVID-19.

The J gene is TRBJ1-6, the V gene TRBV5-1, with 10 nucleotides matching TRBD1. The ends lost 5 bases at V and 7 bases at J; junction bases unmatched: 3. In germline, CDR1 is SGHRS, CDR2 YFSETQ. The CDR3 extends over 14 amino acids. The CDR3 is CASSQTGGNSPLHF. The CDR3 nucleotides are TGCGCCAGCAGTCAGACAGGGGGCAATTCACCCCTCCACTTT.

This clone was found once. The CDR3 loop is CSVEESANQPQHF. CDR3 coding DNA: TGCAGCGTTGAAGAAAGCGCTAATCAGCCCCAGCATTTT. V and J are TRBV29-1 and TRBJ1-5; D unclear. V shed 0 bases and J shed 4 bases, with 7 bases lying between them. This CDR3 comprises 13 residues. Per germline, CDR1 SQVTM and CDR2 ANQGSEA. The variable domain in full, completed from reference TRBV29-1 and TRBJ1-5, reads SAVISQKPSRDICQRGTSLTIQCQVDSQVTMMFWYRQQPGQSLTLIATANQGSEATYESGFVIDKFPISRPNLTFSTLTVSNMSPEDSSIYLCSVEESANQPQHFGDGTRLSIL.

The chain combines TRBV7-8 with TRBJ1-5; D is unclear. CDR1 and CDR2 (germline): SGHVS, FQNEAQ. Trimming stripped 1 base from V and 0 bases from J, with 7 bases between. This CDR3 is built from 15 residues. The chain's CDR3 is CASSLDEYSNQPQHF. DNA of the CDR3: TGTGCCAGCAGCTTAGACGAGTATAGCAATCAGCCCCAGCATTTT.

The genes are TRBV5-1 and TRBJ2-5; 8 bases match TRBD1. The V gene's germline CDR1 is SGHRS and CDR2 YFSETQ. There are 15 residues in the CDR3. The ends lost 0 bases at V and 3 bases at J; junction bases unmatched: 4. This CDR3 reads CASSLDSGGEETQYF. The CDR3 DNA is TGCGCCAGCAGCTTGGATTCAGGGGGCGAAGAGACCCAGTACTTC.

This sequence joins TRBV7-2 and TRBJ1-3; unclear D gene. This CDR3 is 14 amino acids long. The germline V gene encodes CDR1 SGHTA and CDR2 FQGNSA. The V and J ends lost 5 bases and 0 bases respectively, with 8 bases between them. The CDR3 DNA follows: TGTGCCAGCAGCATGGGCAGCTCTGGAAACACCATATATTTT. This codes for CASSMGSSGNTIYF. Complete variable domain (other parts from reference TRBV7-2 and TRBJ1-3): GAGVSQSPSNKVTEKGKDVELRCDPISGHTALYWYRQSLGQGLEFLIYFQGNSAPDKSGLPSDRFSAERTGGSVSTLTIQRTQQEDSAVYLCASSMGSSGNTIYFGEGSWLTVV.

This chain uses TRBV3-1 (or the pseudogene TRBV3-2) with TRBJ2-3; possible D gene TRBD1, 6 bases. The CDR3 runs 14 residues. The V gene's germline CDR1 is LGHDT and CDR2 YNNKEL (reference sequence). V lost 3 bases and J 14 bases, leaving 21 bases between the germline ends. The CDR3 spells CASSHESGGGPTYF. Written as DNA, the CDR3 is TGTGCCAGCAGCCATGAATCTGGGGGCGGGCCGACGTATTTT.

The chain is built from TRBV5-1 and TRBJ2-7; D is perhaps TRBD1 (6 bases). The germline V gene has CDR1 SGHRS and CDR2 YFSETQ. The CDR3 is made up of 15 amino acids. V shed 4 bases and J shed 0 bases, with 14 bases lying between them. The CDR3 is CASSGLQGSSYEQYF. CDR3 DNA sequence: TGCGCCAGCAGCGGCTTACAGGGATCCTCCTACGAGCAGTACTTC. Full variable domain (remainder filled in from reference TRBV5-1 and TRBJ2-7): KAGVTQTPRYLIKTRGQQVTLSCSPISGHRSVSWYQQTPGQGLQFLFEYFSETQRNKGNFPGRFSGRQFSNSRSEMNVSTLELGDSALYLCASSGLQGSSYEQYFGPGTRLTVT.

The genes are TRBV6-5 and TRBJ2-2; possible D gene TRBD1, 6 bases. Trimming removed 2 bases at V and 1 base at J, with 11 bases between. The CDR3 has 16 residues. Germline V gene sequence: CDR1 MNHEY, CDR2 SVGAGI. The CDR3 loop reads CASSYRTEWNTGELFF. The CDR3 DNA sequence: TGTGCCAGCAGTTACCGGACAGAGTGGAACACCGGGGAGCTGTTTTTT.

The V call is TRBV3-1 (or the pseudogene TRBV3-2), the J call TRBJ1-1; TRBD1 is a possible D gene (5 bases). V was cut by 4 bases and J by 8 bases, with 14 bases left in between. CDR1 is LGHDT and CDR2 is YNNKEL in the germline V gene (reference sequence). This CDR3 has 13 residues. This chain's CDR3 is CASSRSRDSEAFF. In DNA form, the CDR3 reads TGTGCCAGCAGCCGGAGTCGGGACTCGGAAGCTTTCTTT.

The chain uses TRBV5-1 and TRBJ2-2; 9 bases match TRBD2. The germline V gene has CDR1 SGHRS and CDR2 YFSETQ. This CDR3 region has 14 residues. The V and J ends lost 5 bases and 8 bases, in that order; junction bases with no gene match: 7. The CDR3 is CASRLGTSSGELFF. CDR3 coding DNA: TGCGCCAGCAGACTCGGGACTAGCAGTGGGGAGCTGTTTTTT.

The chain links TRBV5-1 to TRBJ2-5; a possible D gene is TRBD1 (5 bases). The germline V gene encodes CDR1 SGHRS and CDR2 YFSETQ. V lost 4 bases and J lost 4, with 11 bases in between. The length of the CDR3 is 13 residues. The CDR3 reads CASSPGFSETQYF. CDR3 DNA sequence: TGCGCCAGCAGCCCAGGGTTTTCAGAGACCCAGTACTTC.

The rearrangement links TRBV6-1 to TRBJ1-6; D remains ambiguous. The CDR3 totals 13 residues. Germline values: CDR1 MNHNS, CDR2 SASEGT. V dropped 0 bases and J dropped 14 bases, with 11 bases sitting between them. The CDR3 nucleotides are TGTGCCAGCAGTGAAGCGGGCCGGTTCACCCTCCACTTT. This sequence encodes CASSEAGRFTLHF.

The J gene is TRBJ2-1, the V gene TRBV7-4, with a possible D match to TRBD2 (6 bases). CDR3 length: 16 residues. V gave up 5 bases and J gave up 5 bases, with 19 bases separating them. Germline CDR1 SGHVT, CDR2 SQSDAQ. The CDR3 coding sequence is TGTGCCAGCAGCCCTCGGGGGAGGATAGGGGACAATGAGCAGTTCTTC. It translates to CASSPRGRIGDNEQFF.

This clone has a single count. CDR3 sequence reads: CASSEWRATDTQYF. DNA for the CDR3: TGTGCCAGCAGTGAATGGCGGGCCACAGATACGCAGTATTTT. This chain joins TRBV25-1 and TRBJ2-3; tentative D call: TRBD2 (5 bases). CDR3 size: 14 residues. The V gene's germline CDR1 is MGHDK and CDR2 SYGVNS. V was pared by 1 base and J by 2 bases, with 7 bases between.

The chain joins TRBV15 to TRBJ1-1; D is uncertain. The CDR3 length is 17 residues. The V gene's germline CDR1 is LNHNV and CDR2 YYDKDF (reference sequence). Trimming removed 5 bases at V and 3 bases at J, with 22 bases between. The CDR3 region is CATSDRGYWSTDTEAFF. CDR3 DNA: TGTGCCACCAGCGATCGAGGGTATTGGTCCACGGACACTGAAGCTTTCTTT.